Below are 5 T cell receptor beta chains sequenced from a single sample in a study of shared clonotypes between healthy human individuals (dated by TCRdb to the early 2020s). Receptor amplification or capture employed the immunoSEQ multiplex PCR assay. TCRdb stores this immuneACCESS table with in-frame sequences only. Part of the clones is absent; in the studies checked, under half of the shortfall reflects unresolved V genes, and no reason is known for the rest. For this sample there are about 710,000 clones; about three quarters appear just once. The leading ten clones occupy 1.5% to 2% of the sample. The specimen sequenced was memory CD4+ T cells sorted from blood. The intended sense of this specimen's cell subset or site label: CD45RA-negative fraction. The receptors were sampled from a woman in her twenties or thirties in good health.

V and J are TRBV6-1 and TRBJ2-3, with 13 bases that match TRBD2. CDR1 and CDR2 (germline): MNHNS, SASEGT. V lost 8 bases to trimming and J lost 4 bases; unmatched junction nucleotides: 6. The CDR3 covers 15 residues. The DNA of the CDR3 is TGTGCCAGCGATGCAGGACTAGCGGGAGCAGATACGCAGTATTTT. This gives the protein CASDAGLAGADTQYF.

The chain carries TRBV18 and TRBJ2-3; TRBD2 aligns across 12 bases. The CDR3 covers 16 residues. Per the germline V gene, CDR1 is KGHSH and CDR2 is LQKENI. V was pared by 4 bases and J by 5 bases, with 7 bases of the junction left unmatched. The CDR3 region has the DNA TGTGCCAGCTCACGAGATCTAGCGGGAGGGAAAGATACGCAGTATTTT. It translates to CASSRDLAGGKDTQYF.

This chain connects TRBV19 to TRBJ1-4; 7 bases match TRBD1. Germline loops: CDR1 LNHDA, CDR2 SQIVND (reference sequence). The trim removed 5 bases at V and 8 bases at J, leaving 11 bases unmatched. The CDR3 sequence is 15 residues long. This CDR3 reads CASSDRQGRGEKLFF. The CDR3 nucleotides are TGTGCCAGTAGTGACCGACAGGGTCGCGGAGAAAAACTGTTTTTT.

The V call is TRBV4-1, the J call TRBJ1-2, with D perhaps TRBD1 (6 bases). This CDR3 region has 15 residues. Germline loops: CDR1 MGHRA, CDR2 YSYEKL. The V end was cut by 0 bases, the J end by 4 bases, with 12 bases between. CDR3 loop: CASSQEAGAIYGYTF. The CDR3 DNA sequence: TGCGCCAGCAGCCAAGAGGCAGGGGCTATCTATGGCTACACCTTC.

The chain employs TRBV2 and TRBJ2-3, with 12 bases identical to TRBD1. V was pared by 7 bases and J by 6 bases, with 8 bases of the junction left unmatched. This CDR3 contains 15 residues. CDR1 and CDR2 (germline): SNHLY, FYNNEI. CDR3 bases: TGTGCCAGCAACCCCGGGACAGGGGGCCCCGATACGCAGTATTTT. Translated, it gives CASNPGTGGPDTQYF.